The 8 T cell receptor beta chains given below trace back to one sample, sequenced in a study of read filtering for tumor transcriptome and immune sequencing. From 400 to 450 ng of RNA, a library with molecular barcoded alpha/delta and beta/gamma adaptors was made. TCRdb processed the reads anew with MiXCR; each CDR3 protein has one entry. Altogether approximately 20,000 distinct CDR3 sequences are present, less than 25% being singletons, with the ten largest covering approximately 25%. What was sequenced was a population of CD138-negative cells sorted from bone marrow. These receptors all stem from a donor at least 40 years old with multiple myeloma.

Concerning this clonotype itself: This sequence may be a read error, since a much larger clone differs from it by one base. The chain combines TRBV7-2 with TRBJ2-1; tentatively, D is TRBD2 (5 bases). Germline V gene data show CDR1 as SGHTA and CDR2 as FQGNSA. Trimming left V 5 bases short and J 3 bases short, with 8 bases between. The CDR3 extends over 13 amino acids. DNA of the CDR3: TGTGCCAGCAGCCCCCGGGGCTACAATGAGCAGTTCTTC. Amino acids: CASSPRGYNEQFF.

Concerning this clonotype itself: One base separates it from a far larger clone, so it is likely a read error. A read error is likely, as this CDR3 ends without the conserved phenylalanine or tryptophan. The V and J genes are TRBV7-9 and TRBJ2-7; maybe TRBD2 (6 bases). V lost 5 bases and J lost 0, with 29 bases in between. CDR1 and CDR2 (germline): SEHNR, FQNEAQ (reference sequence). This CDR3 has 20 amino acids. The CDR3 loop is CASSALTGPRGDRNSYEQYS. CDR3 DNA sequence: TGTGCCAGCAGCGCACTTACCGGGCCGCGGGGCGATAGGAACTCCTACGAGCAGTACTCC.

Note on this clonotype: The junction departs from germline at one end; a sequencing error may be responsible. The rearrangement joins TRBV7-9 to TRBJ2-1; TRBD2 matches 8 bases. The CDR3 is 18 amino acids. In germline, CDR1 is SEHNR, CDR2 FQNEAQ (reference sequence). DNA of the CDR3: TGTGCCAGCCGCTTAGGTCTGTCGTTAGCGGGACCCTACAATGAGCAGCTCTTC. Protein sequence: CASRLGLSLAGPYNEQLF. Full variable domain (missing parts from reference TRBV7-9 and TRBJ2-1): DTGVSQNPRHKITKRGQNVTFRCDPISEHNRLYWYRQTLGQGPEFLTYFQNEAQLEKSRLLSDRFSAERPKGSFSTLEIQRTEQGDSAMYLCASRLGLSLAGPYNEQLFGPGTRLTVL.

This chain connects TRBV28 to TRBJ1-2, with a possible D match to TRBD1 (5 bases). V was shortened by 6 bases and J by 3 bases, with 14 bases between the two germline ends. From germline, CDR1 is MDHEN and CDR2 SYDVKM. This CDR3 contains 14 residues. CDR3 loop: CASSPLGTDYGYTF. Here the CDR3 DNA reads TGTGCCAGCAGCCCCCTGGGGACCGACTATGGCTACACCTTC.

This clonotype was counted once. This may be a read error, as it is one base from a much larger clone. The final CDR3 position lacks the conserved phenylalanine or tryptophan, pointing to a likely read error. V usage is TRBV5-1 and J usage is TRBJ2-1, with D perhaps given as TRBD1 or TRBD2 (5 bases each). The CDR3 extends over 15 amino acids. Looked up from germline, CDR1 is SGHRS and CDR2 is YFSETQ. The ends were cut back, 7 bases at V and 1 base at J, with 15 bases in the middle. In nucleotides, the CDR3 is TGCGCCAGCGGAGACGGGACCAATTCCTACAATGAGCAGTTCATC. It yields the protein CASGDGTNSYNEQFI.

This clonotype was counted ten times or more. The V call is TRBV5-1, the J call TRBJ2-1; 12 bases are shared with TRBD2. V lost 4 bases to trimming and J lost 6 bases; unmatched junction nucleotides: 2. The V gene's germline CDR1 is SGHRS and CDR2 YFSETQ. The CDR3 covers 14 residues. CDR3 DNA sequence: TGCGCCAGCAGCCTAGCGGGAGGGGGCAATGAGCAGTTCTTC. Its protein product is CASSLAGGGNEQFF. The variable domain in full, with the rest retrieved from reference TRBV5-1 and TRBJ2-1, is KAGVTQTPRYLIKTRGQQVTLSCSPISGHRSVSWYQQTPGQGLQFLFEYFSETQRNKGNFPGRFSGRQFSNSRSEMNVSTLELGDSALYLCASSLAGGGNEQFFGPGTRLTVL.

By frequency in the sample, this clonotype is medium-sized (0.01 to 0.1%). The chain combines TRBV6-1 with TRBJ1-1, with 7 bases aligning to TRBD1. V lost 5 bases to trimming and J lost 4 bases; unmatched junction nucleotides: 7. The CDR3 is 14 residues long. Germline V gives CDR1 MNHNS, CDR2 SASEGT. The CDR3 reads CASSYRGEGTEAFF. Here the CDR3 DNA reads TGTGCCAGCAGTTACAGGGGAGAGGGCACTGAAGCTTTCTTT.

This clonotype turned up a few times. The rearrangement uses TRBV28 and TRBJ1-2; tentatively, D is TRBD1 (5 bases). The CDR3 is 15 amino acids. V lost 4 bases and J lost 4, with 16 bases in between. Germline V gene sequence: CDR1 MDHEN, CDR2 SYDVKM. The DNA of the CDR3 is TGTGCCAGCAGTTCCCCCCGTCAGGGAACCTATGGCTACACCTTC. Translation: CASSSPRQGTYGYTF.